These T cell receptor beta chains were read from a single sample in a study of T-cell memory formation after mild COVID-19. One entry per CDR3 protein results from TCRdb running MiXCR on the 5' RACE reads. The table shows more than 45,000 distinct CDR3 sequences, with roughly 9% occurring only once. Sequenced sample: PBMCs or a T cell subset sorted from them (not recorded which). The receptors shown here come from an adult woman who had mild COVID-19 (a few samples of this study predate the infection). Cell type and time point are not known. The conserved cysteine and the conserved F or W are not part of the CDR3 here. Each record gives: V gene, CDR3 protein.

TRBV28 | ASSPPDRLVDTQY
TRBV5-1 | ASSRVDSTDTQY
TRBV4-1 | ASSQEGGGVVNEQF
TRBV10-3 | ATGRTGDTEAF
TRBV19 | AIKGQGGQPQH
TRBV27 | ASTRGGRIDTQY
TRBV7-9 | ASSLVDSPRPNEQF
TRBV28 | ASSPPDSLTDTQY
TRBV12-3/TRBV12-4 | ASSFTASTDTQY
TRBV27 | ASTRTGGSLITGELF
TRBV12-3/TRBV12-4 | ASSGRGGYT
TRBV5-1 | ASSLGTPGELF